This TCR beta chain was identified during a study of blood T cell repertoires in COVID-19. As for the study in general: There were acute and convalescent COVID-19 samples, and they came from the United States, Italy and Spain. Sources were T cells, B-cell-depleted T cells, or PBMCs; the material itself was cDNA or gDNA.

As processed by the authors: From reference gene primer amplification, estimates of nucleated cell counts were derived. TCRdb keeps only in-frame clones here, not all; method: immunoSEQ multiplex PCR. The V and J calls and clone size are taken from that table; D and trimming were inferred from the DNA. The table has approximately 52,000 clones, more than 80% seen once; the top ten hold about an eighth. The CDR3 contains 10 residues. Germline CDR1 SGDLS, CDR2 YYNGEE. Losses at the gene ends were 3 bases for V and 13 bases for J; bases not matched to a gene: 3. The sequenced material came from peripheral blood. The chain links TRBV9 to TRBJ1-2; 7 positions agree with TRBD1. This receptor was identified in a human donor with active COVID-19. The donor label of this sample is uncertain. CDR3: CASSEGASTF. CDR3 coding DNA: TGTGCCAGCAGCGAGGGGGCTAGCACCTTC.